This T cell receptor (beta chain) was recovered during a study of blood T cell repertoires in COVID-19. In terms of age and location, participants ranged from roughly 18 to 90 years and lived in about 25 US areas. Clinical histories supplied by participants themselves formed the basis of cohort assignment. Exposed enrollees had met someone with a PCR-confirmed or clinician-diagnosed COVID-19 case at some point within the 2 weeks before study entry. This table comes from immunoSEQ multiplex PCR, and its TCRdb copy is limited to in-frame clones, with some not included. The table lists roughly 400,000 clones, roughly 88% of them singletons. V dropped 0 bases and J dropped 5 bases, with 14 bases sitting between them. Germline values: CDR1 SGDLS, CDR2 YYNGEE. CDR3 length: 15 amino acids.

This receptor was identified in a young woman who had been exposed to COVID-19. The sequencing sample was made of PBMCs or T cells enriched from blood (not recorded which). The V call is TRBV9, the J call TRBJ2-5; perhaps TRBD2 as D (6 bases). This chain's CDR3 is CASSVGERAIETQYF. Written as DNA, the CDR3 is TGTGCCAGCAGCGTAGGGGAGCGGGCGATCGAGACCCAGTACTTC. Using reference TRBV9 and TRBJ2-5 for the parts outside the CDR3, the full variable domain is DSGVTQTPKHLITATGQRVTLRCSPRSGDLSVYWYQQSLDQGLQFLIQYYNGEERAKGNILERFSAQQFPDLHSELNLSSLELGDSALYFCASSVGERAIETQYFGPGTRLLVL.